The present T cell receptor beta chain was sequenced within a study of blood T cell repertoires in COVID-19 (dated by TCRdb to the early 2020s). About the full investigation: Samples from collaborators originated in the United States, Italy and Spain and spanned both the acute and convalescent phases of COVID-19. The prospective study material was composed of cDNA or gDNA derived from T cells, B-cell-depleted T cells, or PBMCs. Subjects who had been exposed to COVID-19, were actively infected with it, or had recovered from it provided the deeply sampled blood TCRbeta repertoires that made up the dataset. The repertoires were made available in a free public database intended to serve as a resource for research on the immune response to SARS-CoV-2. Samples came from the ongoing ImmuneRACE study (first 160 participants) plus 1,254 subjects from 6 global collaborators. Nearly every sample came with metadata listing a de-identified subject ID, COVID-19 status, age in years and sex. Where available, HLA class I and class II types were obtained from metadata supplied by the sample provider rather than from assay-based typing.

Based on the germline V gene, the CDR1 and CDR2 sequences are SGHDT and YYEEEE. Here V drops 4 bases and J drops 8 bases, and the junction holds 7 bases not matched to any gene. Spanning cysteine to phenylalanine, the CDR3 consists of 15 amino acids. Just the 45-base CDR3 DNA is kept, in frame starting at base 1. The collaborating institutions used their own protocols to collect whole blood in K2EDTA tubes. Collaborator samples were shipped for TCRbeta analysis as frozen whole blood, isolated PBMCs, or DNA extracted from either sample type. TCRbeta CDR3 regions were amplified from genomic DNA using the immunoSEQ Assay, a bias-controlled multiplex PCR. Per the authors' processing: The number of nucleated cells in each sample was estimated by amplification of reference gene primers within the assay. Sequence reads were collapsed and filtered to measure the absolute abundance of every unique TCRbeta CDR3 rearrangement. Productive Simpson clonality was computed per sample as the square root of Simpson's diversity index over productive rearrangements. Not all clones reach the TCRdb copy of this immuneACCESS table, which keeps in-frame sequences only. Checked studies attribute under half of the gap to unresolved V genes and leave the rest unexplained. That table is the source of V, J and clone size, and D and trimming were worked out from the DNA. The sample contains under 80,000 clones, 60% to 80% of them found a single time. About 22% of the sample lies in the top ten.

As to this clone: This receptor's antigen is unknown. No per-base quality is available; no much larger clone lies one base away.

The study at large found these results: The quantity of clinical and demographic metadata differed by source and by participant and was supplied without curation.

This clonotype originated in an older man with active or convalescent COVID-19. Here the chain combines TRBV5-6 and TRBJ2-1; the junction holds 12 bases that match TRBD2. The specimen sequenced was peripheral blood. The DNA sequence is given as TGTGCCAGCAGCAGGACTAGCGGGAAGGGGGATGAGCAGTTCTTC. It is translated as CASSRTSGKGDEQFF.